These 8 T cell receptor beta chains share one sample of origin, sequenced in a study of cytomegalovirus exposure and HLA in healthy donors (TCRdb year 2017). Library preparation was by the immunoSEQ multiplex PCR assay. A mixture of 60 forward primers for TCR Vbeta segments and 13 reverse primers for TCR Jbeta segments was used in the multiplex PCR. Imported from immuneACCESS, the table was reduced by TCRdb to in-frame sequences with V and J called. These copies leave out some clones; in studies compared against another copy, an unresolved V gene accounts for under half, and the cause of the remainder is not known. A total of 150,000 to 200,000 clones appear in this sample, roughly 83% of them only once. Clones ranked in the top ten supply 0.35% to 0.4% of the sample. The sequencing sample was made of PBMCs. These receptors were obtained from a boy under 10 years old in good health and CMV-seronegative.

This clone turned up a few times. The chain employs TRBV10-3 and TRBJ1-2, with 7 bases identical to TRBD1. Germline CDR1 and CDR2: ENHRY and SYGVKD. The CDR3 has 18 residues. Unmatched junction bases numbered 18, after V lost 7 bases and J lost 1 base. The CDR3 bases are TGTGCCATCAAATCACAGGGGACCCTATCAGATTTTAACTATGGCTACACCTTC. This gives the protein CAIKSQGTLSDFNYGYTF.

The V and J genes are TRBV6-6 and TRBJ1-3, with D unresolved. The ends were cut back, 1 base at V and 0 bases at J, with 7 bases in the middle. The CDR3 extends over 15 amino acids. Germline V lookup: CDR1 MNHNY, CDR2 SVGAGI (reference sequence). In nucleotides, the CDR3 is TGTGCCAGCAGTTACTTCCCGTACTCTGGAAACACCATATATTTT. Its translation: CASSYFPYSGNTIYF.

The chain carries TRBV7-2 and TRBJ2-1; possible D gene TRBD1, 5 bases. The ends were cut back, 0 bases at V and 4 bases at J, with 7 bases in the middle. The germline gives CDR1 SGHTA, CDR2 FQGNSA. The CDR3 runs 14 residues. CDR3 DNA: TGTGCCAGCAGCTTAGCGGGGCCTTACAATGAGCAGTTCTTC. This translates into CASSLAGPYNEQFF.

In DNA form, the CDR3 reads TGTGCCAGCAGCTTGCAACGGAACTATGGCTACACCTTC. It yields the protein CASSLQRNYGYTF. V gene TRBV7-2 combines with J gene TRBJ1-2; D is unclear. Looked up from germline, CDR1 is SGHTA and CDR2 is FQGNSA. The CDR3 is 13 amino acids. Trimming removed 3 bases at V and 2 bases at J, with 7 bases between.

V is TRBV12-5 and J is TRBJ1-5; D is possibly TRBD1 (6 bases). CDR3 length: 13 residues. The V end was cut by 7 bases, the J end by 7 bases, with 14 bases between. In germline, CDR1 is LGHNT, CDR2 FRNRAP. This CDR3 is CASDTDRGQPQHF. CDR3 nucleotide sequence: TGTGCTAGTGACACGGACAGAGGGCAGCCCCAGCATTTT.

This chain links TRBV6-5 with TRBJ1-4; D may be TRBD1 (5 bases). V shed 6 bases and J shed 7 bases, with 15 bases lying between them. Germline assignment: CDR1 MNHEY and CDR2 SVGAGI. CDR3 size: 14 residues. CDR3 protein: CASSRRDGVEKLFF. CDR3 bases: TGTGCCAGCAGCCGCAGGGATGGGGTTGAAAAACTGTTTTTT.

The chain recombines TRBV9 with TRBJ2-7; D might be TRBD2 (6 bases). CDR3 length: 14 amino acids. Germline assignment: CDR1 SGDLS and CDR2 YYNGEE. V shed 2 bases and J shed 3 bases, with 12 bases lying between them. CDR3 loop: CASSVAGRDYEQYF. In DNA, the CDR3 is TGTGCCAGCAGCGTGGCGGGAAGGGACTACGAGCAGTACTTC.

The genes are TRBV11-2 and TRBJ2-3, with TRBD2 matching 14 bases. This CDR3 is 16 amino acids long. V shed 5 bases, J shed 3 bases, and the junction held 4 bases outside the gene matches. From germline, CDR1 is SGHAT and CDR2 FQNNGV. The DNA for the CDR3 is TGTGCCAGCAGCAGAGGGACTAGCGGGAGAACAGATACGCAGTATTTT. This gives the protein CASSRGTSGRTDTQYF.